The clone carrying this T cell receptor (beta chain) was found a few times. The antigen is not known. V was pared by 6 bases and J by 1 base, with 15 bases of the junction left unmatched. The CDR3 totals 18 residues. This sample was taken from a study of T-cell memory formation after mild COVID-19. Each CDR3 protein gets one entry after TCRdb re-called the 5' RACE reads with MiXCR. The profile shows over 400,000 distinct CDR3 sequences, about a quarter of them singletons. The study's findings and limits: Those CD4+ clones that contracted were mainly in CM and EM (CD8+ ones in EMRA). There was no confirmation that second-wave clones peaking on day 37 were SARS-CoV-2 specific. The study detected some responding clones in pre-infection memory, suggesting cross-reactive memory joined.

The clonotype was recovered from an adult woman who had mild COVID-19 (a few samples of this study predate the infection). Cell type and time point are not known. The sequencing input was PBMCs or a T cell subset sorted from them (not recorded which). This chain links TRBV12-3 or TRBV12-4 with TRBJ2-3; TRBD1 matches at 8 bases. DNA of the CDR3: TGTGCCAGCAGGATCGGACAGGGACGGCTACAAGGCACAGATACGCAGTATTTT. It is translated as CASRIGQGRLQGTDTQYF.